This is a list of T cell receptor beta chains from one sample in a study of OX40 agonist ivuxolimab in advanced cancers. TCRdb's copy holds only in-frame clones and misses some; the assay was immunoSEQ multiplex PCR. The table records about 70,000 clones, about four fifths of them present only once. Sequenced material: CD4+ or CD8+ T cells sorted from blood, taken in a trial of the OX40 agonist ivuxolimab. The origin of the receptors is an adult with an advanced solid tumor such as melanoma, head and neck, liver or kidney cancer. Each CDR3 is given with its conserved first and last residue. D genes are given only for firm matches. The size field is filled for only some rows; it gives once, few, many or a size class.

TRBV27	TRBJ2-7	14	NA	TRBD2	CASAVAGLTYEQYF	TGTGCCAGCGCAGTAGCGGGGTTAACCTACGAGCAGTACTTC
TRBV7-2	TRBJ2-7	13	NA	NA	CASSLHDSYEQYF	TGTGCCAGCAGCTTACACGACAGCTACGAGCAGTACTTC
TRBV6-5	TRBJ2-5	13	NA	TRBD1	CASSQGGEATQYF	TGTGCCAGCAGTCAAGGGGGCGAGGCGACCCAGTACTTC
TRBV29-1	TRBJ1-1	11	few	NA	CSGNKNTEAFF	TGCAGCGGTAACAAGAACACTGAAGCTTTCTTT
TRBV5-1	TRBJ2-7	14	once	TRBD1	CASGTGTVVYEQYF	TGCGCCAGCGGTACCGGGACAGTTGTCTACGAGCAGTACTTC
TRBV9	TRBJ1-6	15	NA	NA	CASSVLGGGDSPLHF	TGTGCCAGCAGCGTATTAGGTGGAGGGGATTCACCCCTCCACTTT
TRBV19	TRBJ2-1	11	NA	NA	CASSIYNEQFF	TGTGCCAGTAGTATTTATAATGAGCAGTTCTTC
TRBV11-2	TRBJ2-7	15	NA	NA	CASSLGKVFLSEQYF	TGTGCCAGCAGCTTAGGAAAGGTTTTCCTGTCCGAGCAGTACTTC
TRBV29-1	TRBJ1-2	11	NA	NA	CSVEEIYGYTF	TGCAGCGTTGAAGAGATCTATGGCTACACCTTC
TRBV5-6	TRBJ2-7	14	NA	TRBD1	CASSLAGQAGEQYF	TGTGCCAGCAGCTTGGCGGGACAGGCCGGCGAGCAGTACTTC
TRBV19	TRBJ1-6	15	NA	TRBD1	CASSIYRGGDSPLHF	TGTGCCAGTAGTATCTACAGGGGGGGCGATTCACCCCTCCACTTT
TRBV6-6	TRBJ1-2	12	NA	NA	CASSYWGAGYTF	TGTGCCAGCAGTTACTGGGGGGCTGGCTACACCTTC
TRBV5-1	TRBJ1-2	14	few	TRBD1	CASSPGQGDYGYTF	TGCGCCAGCAGCCCGGGACAGGGGGACTATGGCTACACCTTC
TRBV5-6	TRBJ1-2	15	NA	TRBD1	CASSLPTGPTYGYTF	TGTGCCAGCAGCTTGCCGACAGGGCCCACCTATGGCTACACCTTC
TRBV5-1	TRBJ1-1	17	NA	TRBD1	CASSLVGTGALNTEAFF	TGCGCCAGCAGCTTAGTCGGGACAGGGGCCCTGAACACTGAAGCTTTCTTT
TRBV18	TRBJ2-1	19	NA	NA	CASSPRLGDGEHSYNEQFF	TGTGCCAGCTCACCACGCTTAGGTGACGGGGAACACTCCTACAATGAGCAGTTCTTC
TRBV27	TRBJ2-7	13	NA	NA	CASSRTGSYEQYF	TGTGCCAGCAGCCGGACTGGCTCCTACGAGCAGTACTTC
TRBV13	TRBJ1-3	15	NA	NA	CASSLNQGTGNTIYF	TGTGCCAGCAGCTTAAACCAGGGCACAGGAAACACCATATATTTT
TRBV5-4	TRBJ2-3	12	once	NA	CASSLFGNTQYF	TGTGCCAGCAGCTTGTTCGGTAATACGCAGTATTTT
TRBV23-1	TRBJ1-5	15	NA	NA	CASSSGQTSNQPQHF	TGCGCCAGCAGCTCCGGACAGACTAGCAATCAGCCCCAGCATTTT
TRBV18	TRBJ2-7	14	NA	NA	CASSLDWGHSEQYF	TGTGCCAGCTCACTCGATTGGGGGCATAGCGAGCAGTACTTC
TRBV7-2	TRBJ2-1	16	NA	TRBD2	CASSARFAGGHNEQFF	TGTGCCAGCAGCGCCCGTTTTGCGGGGGGTCACAATGAGCAGTTCTTC
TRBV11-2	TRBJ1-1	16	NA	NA	CASSLAWGRTNTEAFF	TGTGCCAGCAGCTTAGCGTGGGGACGGACGAACACTGAAGCTTTCTTT
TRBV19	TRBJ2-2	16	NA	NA	CATRTNSGRNTGELFF	TGTGCCACCAGGACCAACTCGGGACGAAACACCGGGGAGCTGTTTTTT
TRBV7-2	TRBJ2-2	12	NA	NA	CASGEAAGELFF	TGTGCCAGCGGAGAAGCTGCCGGGGAGCTGTTTTTT
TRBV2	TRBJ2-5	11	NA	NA	CASRAEETQYF	TGTGCCAGCAGAGCTGAAGAGACCCAGTACTTC
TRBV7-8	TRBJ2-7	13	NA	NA	CASSLGEGYEQYF	TGTGCCAGCAGCTTAGGGGAAGGCTACGAGCAGTACTTC
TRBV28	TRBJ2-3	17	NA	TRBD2	CASSSQGTSGGADTQYF	TGTGCCAGCAGTTCCCAAGGGACTAGCGGGGGAGCAGATACGCAGTATTTT
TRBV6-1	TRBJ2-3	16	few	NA	CASSELGRGNTDTQYF	TGTGCCAGCAGTGAACTCGGGCGGGGCAACACAGATACGCAGTATTTT
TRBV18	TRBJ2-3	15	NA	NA	CASSPLAQGTDTQYF	TGTGCCAGCTCACCCCTGGCCCAGGGTACAGATACGCAGTATTTT
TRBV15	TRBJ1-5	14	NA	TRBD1	CATTTGGRYQPQHF	TGTGCCACTACTACAGGGGGCCGATACCAGCCCCAGCATTTT
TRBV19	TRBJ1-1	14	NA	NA	CASSLVGLNTEAFF	TGTGCCAGTAGCTTAGTCGGTCTGAACACTGAAGCTTTCTTT
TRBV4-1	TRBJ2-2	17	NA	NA	CASSSTRVTLNTGELFF	TGCGCCAGCAGCTCCACCCGGGTTACACTTAACACCGGGGAGCTGTTTTTT
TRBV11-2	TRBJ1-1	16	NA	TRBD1	CASHPGTGGVNTEAFF	TGTGCCAGCCATCCAGGGACAGGGGGCGTGAACACTGAAGCTTTCTTT
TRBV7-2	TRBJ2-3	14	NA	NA	CASSFDSATDTQYF	TGTGCCAGCAGCTTCGACAGTGCGACAGATACGCAGTATTTT
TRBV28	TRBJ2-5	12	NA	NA	CASTAAKETQYF	TGTGCCAGCACGGCAGCAAAAGAGACCCAGTACTTC
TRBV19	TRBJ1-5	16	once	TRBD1	CASIPRGDNSNQPQHF	TGTGCCAGTATCCCCAGGGGGGACAATAGCAATCAGCCCCAGCATTTT
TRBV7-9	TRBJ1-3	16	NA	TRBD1	CASKGSRTGAGNTIYF	TGTGCCAGCAAAGGGTCCAGAACAGGGGCTGGAAACACCATATATTTT
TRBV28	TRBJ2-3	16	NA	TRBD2	CASSSWTSGGTDTQYF	TGTGCCAGCAGTTCCTGGACTAGCGGGGGAACAGATACGCAGTATTTT
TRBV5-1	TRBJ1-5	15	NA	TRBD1	CASSSGTGVDQPQHF	TGCGCCAGCAGCTCAGGGACAGGGGTGGATCAGCCCCAGCATTTT
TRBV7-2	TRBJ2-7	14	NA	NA	CASSPSTVSYEQCF	TGTGCCAGCAGCCCATCGACAGTTTCCTACGAGCAGTGCTTC
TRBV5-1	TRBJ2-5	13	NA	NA	CASSTTGQETQYF	TGCGCCAGCAGCACGACAGGACAAGAGACCCAGTACTTC
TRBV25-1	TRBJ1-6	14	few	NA	CASTSGRRYSPLHF	TGTGCCAGCACCTCGGGACGGAGGTATTCACCCCTCCACTTT
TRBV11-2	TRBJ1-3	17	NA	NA	CASSLDLKGNSLYTIYF	TGTGCCAGCAGCTTAGATCTTAAAGGGAACTCACTCTACACCATATATTTT
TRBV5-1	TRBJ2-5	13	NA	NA	CASSWMDGAEEYF	TGCGCCAGCAGCTGGATGGACGGAGCAGAGGAGTACTTC
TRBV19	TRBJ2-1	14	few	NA	CASSIRGQINEQFF	TGTGCCAGTAGTATCAGGGGCCAGATCAATGAGCAGTTCTTC
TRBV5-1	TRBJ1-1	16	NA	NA	CASSRYVEGMNTEAFF	TGCGCCAGCAGCCGATATGTGGAGGGCATGAACACTGAAGCTTTCTTT
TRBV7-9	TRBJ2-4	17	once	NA	CASSLFPRPGDKNIQYF	TGTGCCAGCAGCTTATTTCCGCGTCCAGGGGACAAAAACATTCAGTACTTC
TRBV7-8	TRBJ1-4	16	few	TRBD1	CASSVDRGLTNEKLFF	TGTGCCAGCAGCGTCGACAGGGGGTTAACTAATGAAAAACTGTTTTTT
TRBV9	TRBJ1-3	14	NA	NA	CASSVGTSGNTIYF	TGTGCCAGCAGCGTTGGGACCTCCGGAAACACCATATATTTT